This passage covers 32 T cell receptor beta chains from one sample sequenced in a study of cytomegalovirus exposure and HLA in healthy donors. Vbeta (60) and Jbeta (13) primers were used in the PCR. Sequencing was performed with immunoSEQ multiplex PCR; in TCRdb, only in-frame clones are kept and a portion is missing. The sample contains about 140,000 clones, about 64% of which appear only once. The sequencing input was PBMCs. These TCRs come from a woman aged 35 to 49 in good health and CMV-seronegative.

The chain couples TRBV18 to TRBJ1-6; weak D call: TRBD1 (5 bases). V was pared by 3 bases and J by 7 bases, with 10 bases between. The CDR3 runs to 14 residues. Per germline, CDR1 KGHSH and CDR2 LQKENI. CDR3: CASSPGGANSPLHF. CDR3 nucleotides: TGTGCCAGCTCACCCGGGGGAGCGAATTCACCCCTCCACTTT.

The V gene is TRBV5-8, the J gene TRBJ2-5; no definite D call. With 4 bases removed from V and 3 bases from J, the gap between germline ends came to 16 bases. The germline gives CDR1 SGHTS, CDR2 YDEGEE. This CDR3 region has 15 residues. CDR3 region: CASSLRGRVEETQYF. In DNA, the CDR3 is TGTGCCAGCAGCCTTAGAGGTCGGGTGGAAGAGACCCAGTACTTC.

CDR3 in amino acids: CASSLETDNQPQHF. The CDR3 DNA reads TGTGCCAGCAGCTTAGAGACAGATAATCAGCCCCAGCATTTT. V usage is TRBV7-9 and J usage is TRBJ1-5, with D tentatively TRBD1 (5 bases). The CDR3 consists of 14 residues. Trimming shortened V by 1 base and J by 4 bases, and 8 bases separated the two germline ends. The V gene's germline CDR1 is SEHNR and CDR2 FQNEAQ (reference sequence).

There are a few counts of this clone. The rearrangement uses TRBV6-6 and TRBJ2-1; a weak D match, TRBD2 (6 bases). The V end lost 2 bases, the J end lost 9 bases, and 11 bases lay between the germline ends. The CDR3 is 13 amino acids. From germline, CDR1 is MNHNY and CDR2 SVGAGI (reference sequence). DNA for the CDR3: TGTGCCAGCAGTTACCCGGGGGTTAGTGAGCAGTTCTTC. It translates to CASSYPGVSEQFF.

This chain's CDR3 is CASSEGKDRGGYGYTF. Written as DNA, the CDR3 is TGTGCCAGCAGTGAAGGGAAAGACAGGGGAGGCTATGGCTACACCTTC. This rearrangement joins TRBV6-1 to TRBJ1-2; 8 bases agree with TRBD1. Germline V gene sequence: CDR1 MNHNS, CDR2 SASEGT. CDR3 length equals 16 residues. V shed 1 base, J shed 4 bases, and the junction held 8 bases outside the gene matches.

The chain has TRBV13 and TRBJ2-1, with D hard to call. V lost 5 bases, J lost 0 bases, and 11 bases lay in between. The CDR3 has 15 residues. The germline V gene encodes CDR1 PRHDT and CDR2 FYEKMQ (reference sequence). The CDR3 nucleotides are TGTGCCAGCAGCCCCGACACGAGCTCCTACAATGAGCAGTTCTTC. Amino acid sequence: CASSPDTSSYNEQFF.

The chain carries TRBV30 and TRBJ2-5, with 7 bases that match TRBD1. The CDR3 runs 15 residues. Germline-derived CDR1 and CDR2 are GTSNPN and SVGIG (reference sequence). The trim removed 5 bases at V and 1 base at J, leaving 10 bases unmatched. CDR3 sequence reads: CAWGNDGDSQETQYF. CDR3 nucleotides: TGTGCCTGGGGAAATGATGGGGACAGCCAAGAGACCCAGTACTTC.

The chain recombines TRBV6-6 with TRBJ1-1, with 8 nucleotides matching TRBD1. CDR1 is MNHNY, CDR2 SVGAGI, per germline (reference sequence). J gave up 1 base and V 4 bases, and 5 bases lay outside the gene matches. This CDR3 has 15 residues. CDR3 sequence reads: CASSSGGAGNTEAFF. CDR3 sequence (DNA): TGTGCCAGCAGTTCAGGGGGCGCCGGGAACACTGAAGCTTTCTTT.

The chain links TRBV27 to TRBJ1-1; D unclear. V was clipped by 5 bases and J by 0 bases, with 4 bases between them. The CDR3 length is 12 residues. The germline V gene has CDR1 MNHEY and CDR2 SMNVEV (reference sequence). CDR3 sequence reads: CASSRMNTEAFF. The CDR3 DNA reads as TGTGCCAGCAGTCGTATGAACACTGAAGCTTTCTTT.

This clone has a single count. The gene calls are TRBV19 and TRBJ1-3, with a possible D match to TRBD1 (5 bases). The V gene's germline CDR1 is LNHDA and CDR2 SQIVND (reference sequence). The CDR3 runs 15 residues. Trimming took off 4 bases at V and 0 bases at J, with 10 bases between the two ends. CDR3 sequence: CASSNAGLSGNTIYF. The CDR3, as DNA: TGTGCCAGTAGTAATGCGGGGCTCTCTGGAAACACCATATATTTT.

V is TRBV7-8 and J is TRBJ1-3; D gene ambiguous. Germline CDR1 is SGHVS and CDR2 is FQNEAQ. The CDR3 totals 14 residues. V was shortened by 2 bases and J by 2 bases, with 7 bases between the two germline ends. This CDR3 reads CASSLSLAGNTIYF. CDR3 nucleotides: TGTGCCAGCAGCTTAAGCCTGGCTGGAAACACCATATATTTT.

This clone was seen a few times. The CDR3 protein is CASTRGINSYEQYF. The CDR3, as DNA: TGTGCCAGTACCCGAGGAATAAACTCCTACGAGCAGTACTTC. The V gene is TRBV7-2, the J gene TRBJ2-7; D ambiguous. There are 14 residues in the CDR3. The V gene's germline CDR1 is SGHTA and CDR2 FQGNSA. Trimming removed 9 bases from V and 0 bases from J, with 15 bases in between.

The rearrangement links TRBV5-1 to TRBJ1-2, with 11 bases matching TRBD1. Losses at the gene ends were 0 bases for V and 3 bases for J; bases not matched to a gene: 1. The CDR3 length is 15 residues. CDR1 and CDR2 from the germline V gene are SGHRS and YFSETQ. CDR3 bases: TGCGCCAGCAGCTTGGCGGGACAGGGGGACTATGGCTACACCTTC. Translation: CASSLAGQGDYGYTF.

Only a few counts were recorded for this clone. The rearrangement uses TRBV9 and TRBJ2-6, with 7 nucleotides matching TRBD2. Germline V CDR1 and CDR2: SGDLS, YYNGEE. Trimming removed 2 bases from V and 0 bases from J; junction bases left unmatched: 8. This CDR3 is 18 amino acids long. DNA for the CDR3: TGTGCCAGCAGCGTTACTACATCGGGGGGCTCTGGGGCCAACGTCCTGACTTTC. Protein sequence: CASSVTTSGGSGANVLTF.

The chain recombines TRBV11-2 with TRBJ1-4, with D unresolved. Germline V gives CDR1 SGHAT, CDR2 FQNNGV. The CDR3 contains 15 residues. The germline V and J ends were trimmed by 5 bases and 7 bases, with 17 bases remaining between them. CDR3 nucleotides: TGTGCCAGCAGCGTCGGGGATACTGGAAGTGAAAAACTGTTTTTT. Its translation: CASSVGDTGSEKLFF.

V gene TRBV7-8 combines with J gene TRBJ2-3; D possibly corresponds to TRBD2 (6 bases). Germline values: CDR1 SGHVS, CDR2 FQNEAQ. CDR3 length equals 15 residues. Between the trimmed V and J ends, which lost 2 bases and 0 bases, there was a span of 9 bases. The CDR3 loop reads CASSLRDFSTDTQYF. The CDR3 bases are TGTGCCAGCAGCTTACGGGACTTTAGCACAGATACGCAGTATTTT.

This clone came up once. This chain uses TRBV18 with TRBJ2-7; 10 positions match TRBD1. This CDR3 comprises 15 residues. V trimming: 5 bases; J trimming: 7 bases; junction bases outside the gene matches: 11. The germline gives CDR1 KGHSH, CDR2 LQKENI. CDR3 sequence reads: CASSLGQGNGGEQYF. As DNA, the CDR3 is TGTGCCAGCTCATTGGGACAGGGGAACGGTGGGGAGCAGTACTTC.

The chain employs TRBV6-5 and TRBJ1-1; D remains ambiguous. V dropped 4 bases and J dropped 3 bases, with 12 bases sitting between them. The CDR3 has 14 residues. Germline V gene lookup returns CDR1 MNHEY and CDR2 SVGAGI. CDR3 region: CASSLYREDTEAFF. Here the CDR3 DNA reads TGTGCCAGCAGTTTGTATCGAGAGGACACTGAAGCTTTCTTT.

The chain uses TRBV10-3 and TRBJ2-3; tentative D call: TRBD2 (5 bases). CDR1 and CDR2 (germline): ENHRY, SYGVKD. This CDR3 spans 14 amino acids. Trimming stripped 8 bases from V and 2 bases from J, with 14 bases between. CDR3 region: CAIADKGLTDTQYF. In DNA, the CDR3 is TGTGCCATCGCCGACAAAGGACTCACAGATACGCAGTATTTT.

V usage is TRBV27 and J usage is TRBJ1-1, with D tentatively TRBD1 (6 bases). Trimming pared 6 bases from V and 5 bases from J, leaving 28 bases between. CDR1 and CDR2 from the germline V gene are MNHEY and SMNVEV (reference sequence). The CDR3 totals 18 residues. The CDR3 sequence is CASSTPQRGGRMRTEAFF. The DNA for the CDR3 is TGTGCCAGCAGCACTCCCCAACGCGGGGGGCGCATGAGAACTGAAGCTTTCTTT.

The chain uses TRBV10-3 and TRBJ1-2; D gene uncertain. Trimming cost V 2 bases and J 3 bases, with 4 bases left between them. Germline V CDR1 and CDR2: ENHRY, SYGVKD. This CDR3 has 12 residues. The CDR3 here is CAISEQDYGYTF. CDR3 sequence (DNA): TGTGCCATCAGTGAGCAGGACTATGGCTACACCTTC.

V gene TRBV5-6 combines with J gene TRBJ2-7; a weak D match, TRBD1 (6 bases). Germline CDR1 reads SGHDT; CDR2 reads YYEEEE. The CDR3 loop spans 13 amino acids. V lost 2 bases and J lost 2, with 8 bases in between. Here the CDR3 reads CASSFRGTYEQYF. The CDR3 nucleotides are TGTGCCAGCAGCTTCAGGGGCACCTACGAGCAGTACTTC.

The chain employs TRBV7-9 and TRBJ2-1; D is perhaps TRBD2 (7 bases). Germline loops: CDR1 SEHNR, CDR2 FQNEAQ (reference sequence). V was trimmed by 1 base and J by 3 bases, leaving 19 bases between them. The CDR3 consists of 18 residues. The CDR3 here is CASSLVGGRGTIYNEQFF. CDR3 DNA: TGTGCCAGCAGCTTAGTAGGGGGGCGGGGGACCATCTACAATGAGCAGTTCTTC.

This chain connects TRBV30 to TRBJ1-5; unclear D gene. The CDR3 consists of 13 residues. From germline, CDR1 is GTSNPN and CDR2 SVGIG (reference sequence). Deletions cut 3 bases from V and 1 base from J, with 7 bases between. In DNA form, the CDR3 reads TGTGCCTGGAGCCCAGGAAGCAATCAGCCCCAGCATTTT. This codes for CAWSPGSNQPQHF.

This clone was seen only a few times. Here the CDR3 DNA reads TGTGCCAGCTCACCCCGGACAGGGGGAGAAGCTTTCTTT. Encoded protein: CASSPRTGGEAFF. The genes are TRBV18 and TRBJ1-1; 10 bases agree with TRBD1. The germline gives CDR1 KGHSH, CDR2 LQKENI. Trimming at V came to 3 bases and at J to 8 bases, leaving 3 bases not matched to a gene. The length of the CDR3 is 13 residues.

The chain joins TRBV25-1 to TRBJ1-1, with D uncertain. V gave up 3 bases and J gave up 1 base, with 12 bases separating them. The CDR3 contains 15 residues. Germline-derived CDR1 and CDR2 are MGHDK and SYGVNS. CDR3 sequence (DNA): TGTGCCAGCAGTGAGATGGCAAATGGGAACACTGAAGCTTTCTTT. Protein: CASSEMANGNTEAFF.

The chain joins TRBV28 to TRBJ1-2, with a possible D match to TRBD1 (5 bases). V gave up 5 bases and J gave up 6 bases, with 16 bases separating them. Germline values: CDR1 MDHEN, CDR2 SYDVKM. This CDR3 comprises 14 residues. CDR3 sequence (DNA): TGTGCCAGCAGTCAAGCCTCCAGGGAGGATGGCTACACCTTC. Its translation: CASSQASREDGYTF.

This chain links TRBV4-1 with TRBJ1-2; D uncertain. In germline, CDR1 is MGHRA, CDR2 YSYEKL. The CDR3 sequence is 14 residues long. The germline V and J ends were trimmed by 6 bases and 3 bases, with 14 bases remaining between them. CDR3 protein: CASSPGRVDYGYTF. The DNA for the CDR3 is TGCGCCAGCAGTCCCGGGCGGGTTGACTATGGCTACACCTTC.

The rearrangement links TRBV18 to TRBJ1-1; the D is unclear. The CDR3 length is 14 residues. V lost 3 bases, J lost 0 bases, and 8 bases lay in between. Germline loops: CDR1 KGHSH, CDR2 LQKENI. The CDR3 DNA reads TGTGCCAGCTCACCTAACTTTCTGAACACTGAAGCTTTCTTT. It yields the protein CASSPNFLNTEAFF.

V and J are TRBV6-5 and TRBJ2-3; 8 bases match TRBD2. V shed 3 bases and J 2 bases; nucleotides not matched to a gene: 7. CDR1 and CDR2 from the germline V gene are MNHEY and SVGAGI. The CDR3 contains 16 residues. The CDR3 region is CASSYSAGLATDTQYF. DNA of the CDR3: TGTGCCAGCAGTTATTCGGCTGGACTAGCCACAGATACGCAGTATTTT.

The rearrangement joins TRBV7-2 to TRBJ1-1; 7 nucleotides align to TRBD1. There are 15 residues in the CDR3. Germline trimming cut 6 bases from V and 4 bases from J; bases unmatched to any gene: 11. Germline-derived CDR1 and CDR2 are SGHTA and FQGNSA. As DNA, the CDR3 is TGTGCCAGCAGGTTAAATTACAGGGGCCCCACTGAAGCTTTCTTT. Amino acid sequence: CASRLNYRGPTEAFF.

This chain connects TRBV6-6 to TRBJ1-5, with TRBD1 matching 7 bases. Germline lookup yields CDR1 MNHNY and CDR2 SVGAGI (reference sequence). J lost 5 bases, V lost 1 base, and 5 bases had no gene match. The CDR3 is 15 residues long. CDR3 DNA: TGTGCCAGCAGTTACTTCGGGCAGGGGGATCAGCCCCAGCATTTT. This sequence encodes CASSYFGQGDQPQHF.